This paragraph reports one TCR beta chain. The data were obtained in a study of OX40 agonist ivuxolimab in advanced cancers. Study overall: Those treated in dose escalation had hepatocellular carcinoma, melanoma, renal cell cancer or head and neck cancer. Partial responses were achieved by three patients, of whom one had hepatocellular carcinoma and two had cutaneous melanoma.

CDR1 is SGHRS and CDR2 is YFSETQ in the germline V gene. V lost 4 bases and J lost 7; bases outside the gene matches: 6. The CDR3 covers 15 residues. Patients had blood sampled at baseline and again on cycle 4 day 1 and cycle 7 day 1. The data were produced by immunoSEQ multiplex PCR, yet TCRdb's version contains in-frame clones alone and is incomplete. This repertoire shows nearly 80,000 clones, less than 95% found once; its top ten account for less than 0.35%. The receptor's source is an adult with an advanced solid tumor such as melanoma, head and neck, liver or kidney cancer. This rearrangement joins TRBV5-1 to TRBJ2-1; 12 bases match TRBD2. The sequences come from CD4+ or CD8+ T cells sorted from blood, collected in a trial of the OX40 agonist ivuxolimab. The CDR3 sequence: CASSPRTSGENEQFF. CDR3 nucleotide sequence: TGCGCCAGCAGCCCGCGGACTAGCGGGGAAAATGAGCAGTTCTTC.